Reported below is one T cell receptor beta chain. Clones were sequenced by immunoSEQ multiplex PCR, and TCRdb holds only the in-frame ones, with some missing. The sample shows some 55,000 clones, about 85% of them seen only once. The sample comes from a study of T cell responses to AZD1222 COVID-19 vaccine. Source: peripheral blood, taken on day 0 of AZD1222 vaccination. The source of this sequence is an adult in good health.

In DNA form, the CDR3 reads TGCGCCGACACCTCCTATGGCTACACCTTC. This sequence encodes CADTSYGYTF. The V and J genes are TRBV23-1 and TRBJ1-2, with no clear D. TRBV23-1 is given ORF status, its function remaining uncertain. The CDR3 is 10 residues long. V lost 11 bases and J lost 4, with 8 bases in between.